This T cell receptor beta chain was found in a study of blood T cell repertoires in COVID-19. Study in general: Whether acute or convalescent, the COVID-19 samples came from the United States, Italy and Spain. Nucleic acid was either cDNA or gDNA, and it came from T cells, B-cell-depleted T cells, or PBMCs.

Germline V gene sequence: CDR1 KGHSH, CDR2 LQKENI. The V segment lost 2 bases and the J segment 7 bases; nucleotides outside the gene matches: 2. The CDR3 sequence is 13 residues long. Original data processing: The assay estimated nucleated cells by amplifying reference gene primers. The method was immunoSEQ multiplex PCR; TCRdb's version includes in-frame clones alone and lacks a portion of them. The DNA gave D and trimming, while V, J and clone size come from that table. The table shows approximately 130,000 clones, with roughly three quarters occurring only once. This clone was seen more than once but under ten times.

The sample taken for sequencing was peripheral blood. The genes are TRBV18 and TRBJ1-1, with 9 bases that match TRBD1. This clonotype was sampled from a human donor in a cohort sampled during active COVID-19. CDR3 in DNA: TGTGCCAGCTCACCAGGACAGGGGTATGAAGCTTTCTTT. Its translation: CASSPGQGYEAFF.